The rows below give T cell receptor beta chains drawn from one sample of a study of CD8 T cells in ankylosing spondylitis. From the 5' RACE reads, TCRdb called clonotypes with MiXCR, one entry per CDR3 protein. The table shows 300,000 to 350,000 distinct CDR3 sequences, with 20% to 25% occurring only once. The source material was blood, either unsorted or a sorted T cell fraction (not recorded which). Receptors originate from a female donor with ankylosing spondylitis or in good health (not recorded which). The CDR3 runs from the conserved cysteine through the conserved F or W. A D gene is named only where the DNA matches it firmly. The size of a clone is reported for some rows only, either as once, few or many, or as a class for expanded clones.

j_gene | v_gene | abundance | d_gene | CDR3aa | CDR3nt
TRBJ2-6 | TRBV29-1 | many | NA | CSVEATGANVLTF | TGCAGCGTTGAGGCTACTGGGGCCAACGTCCTGACTTTC
TRBJ2-3 | TRBV29-1 | many | TRBD2 | CSLGGPETDTQYF | TGCAGCTTGGGAGGGCCTGAAACAGATACGCAGTATTTT
TRBJ1-1 | TRBV7-9 | few | TRBD1 | CASSLGGTGDLDTEAFF | TGTGCCAGCAGCTTAGGTGGGACAGGAGATTTAGACACTGAAGCTTTCTTT
TRBJ2-1 | TRBV20-1 | NA | TRBD2 | CSATIGGVRNEQFF | TGCAGTGCTACTATTGGGGGGGTGAGAAATGAGCAGTTCTTC
TRBJ1-1 | TRBV4-1 | NA | NA | CASSQDKATGTEAFF | TGCGCCAGCAGCCAAGATAAGGCTACCGGGACTGAAGCTTTCTTT
TRBJ1-5 | TRBV23-1 | NA | NA | CAYQPQHF | TGCGCGTATCAGCCCCAGCATTTT
TRBJ1-1 | TRBV5-6 | NA | NA | CASSFRTYTEAFF | TGTGCCAGCAGCTTCAGGACATACACTGAAGCTTTCTTT
TRBJ2-5 | TRBV7-2 | few | NA | CASSPPLVGETQYF | TGTGCCAGCAGCCCACCCCTCGTAGGGGAGACCCAGTACTTC
TRBJ2-1 | TRBV29-1 | many | NA | CSAGWRQPNEQFF | TGCAGCGCCGGGTGGCGCCAACCAAATGAGCAGTTCTTC
TRBJ2-7 | TRBV20-1 | many | TRBD1 | CSAMGRTGTYEQYF | TGCAGTGCTATGGGTAGGACAGGGACCTACGAGCAGTACTTC
TRBJ2-1 | TRBV7-9 | many | NA | CASSLAATGEQFF | TGTGCCAGCAGCTTAGCCGCCACAGGTGAGCAGTTCTTC
TRBJ2-1 | TRBV6-1 | few | NA | CASKRASYNEQFF | TGTGCCAGCAAAAGAGCCTCCTACAATGAGCAGTTCTTC
TRBJ2-5 | TRBV12-3/TRBV12-4 | few | NA | CASSPGPIGETQYF | TGTGCCAGCAGTCCGGGACCCATTGGGGAGACCCAGTACTTC
TRBJ2-7 | TRBV7-2 | many | TRBD1 | CASSSFSTGGAYEQYF | TGTGCCAGCAGCTCCTTTTCGACAGGGGGCGCCTACGAGCAGTACTTC
TRBJ1-2 | TRBV6-1 | NA | NA | CASSPRGGTLRGSGYTF | TGTGCCAGCAGTCCGCGCGGTGGAACCCTAAGGGGGTCTGGCTACACCTTC
TRBJ1-1 | TRBV20-1 | NA | NA | CSARDPKRPDKTEAFF | TGCAGTGCTAGAGATCCGAAGCGTCCAGATAAGACTGAAGCTTTCTTT
TRBJ1-6 | TRBV20-1 | few | TRBD1 | CSATTGEEGSPLHF | TGCAGTGCTACGACAGGGGAGGAGGGATCACCCCTCCACTTT
TRBJ2-3 | TRBV10-2 | many | NA | CASSEKDTQYF | TGCGCCAGCAGTGAGAAGGATACGCAGTATTTT
TRBJ2-6 | TRBV5-6 | NA | TRBD2 | CASSLWGGPTGANVLTF | TGTGCCAGCAGCTTATGGGGGGGTCCGACCGGGGCCAACGTCCTGACTTTC
TRBJ2-3 | TRBV20-1 | many | TRBD2 | CSASPGLAGVEGLTDTQYF | TGCAGTGCTAGCCCCGGACTAGCGGGAGTTGAGGGGTTGACAGATACGCAGTATTTT
TRBJ2-3 | TRBV20-1 | NA | TRBD2 | CSAFPPSAGGRDTQYF | TGCAGTGCTTTTCCCCCTTCAGCGGGAGGGAGAGATACGCAGTATTTT
TRBJ2-7 | TRBV20-1 | few | TRBD1 | CSAEDREDEQYF | TGCAGTGCTGAGGACAGGGAGGACGAGCAGTACTTC
TRBJ2-2 | TRBV6-1 | few | TRBD1 | CASRTGQGITGELFF | TGTGCCAGCAGGACGGGACAGGGGATCACCGGGGAGCTGTTTTTT
TRBJ2-2 | TRBV7-7 | few | TRBD1 | CASSRDRDTGELFF | TGTGCTAGCAGCAGGGACAGGGACACCGGGGAGCTGTTTTTT
TRBJ2-7 | TRBV20-1 | NA | NA | CSASEDYSEQYF | TGCAGTGCTAGCGAAGACTATTCCGAGCAGTACTTC